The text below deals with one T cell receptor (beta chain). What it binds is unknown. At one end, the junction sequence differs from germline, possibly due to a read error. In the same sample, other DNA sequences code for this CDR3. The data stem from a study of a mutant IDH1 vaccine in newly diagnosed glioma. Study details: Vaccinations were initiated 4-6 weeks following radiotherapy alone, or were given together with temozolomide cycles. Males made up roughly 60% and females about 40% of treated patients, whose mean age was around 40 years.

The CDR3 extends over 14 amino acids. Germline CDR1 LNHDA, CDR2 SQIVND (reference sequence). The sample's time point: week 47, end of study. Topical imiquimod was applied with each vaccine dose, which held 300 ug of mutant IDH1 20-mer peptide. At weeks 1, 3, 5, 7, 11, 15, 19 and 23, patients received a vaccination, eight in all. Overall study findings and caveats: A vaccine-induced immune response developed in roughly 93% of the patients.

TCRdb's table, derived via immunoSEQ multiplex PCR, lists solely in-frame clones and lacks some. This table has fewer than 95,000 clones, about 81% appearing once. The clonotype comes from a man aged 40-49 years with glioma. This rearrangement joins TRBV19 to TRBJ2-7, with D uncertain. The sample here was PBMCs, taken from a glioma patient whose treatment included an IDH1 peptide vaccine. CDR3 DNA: TGTGCCAGTAGTATCGTGCACAGCCCCTATGAGCAGTACTTC. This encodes CASSIVHSPYEQYF. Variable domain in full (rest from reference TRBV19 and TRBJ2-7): DGGITQSPKYLFRKEGQNVTLSCEQNLNHDAMYWYRQDPGQGLRLIYYSQIVNDFQKGDIAEGYSVSREKKESFPLTVTSAQKNPTAFYLCASSIVHSPYEQYFGPGTRLTVT.